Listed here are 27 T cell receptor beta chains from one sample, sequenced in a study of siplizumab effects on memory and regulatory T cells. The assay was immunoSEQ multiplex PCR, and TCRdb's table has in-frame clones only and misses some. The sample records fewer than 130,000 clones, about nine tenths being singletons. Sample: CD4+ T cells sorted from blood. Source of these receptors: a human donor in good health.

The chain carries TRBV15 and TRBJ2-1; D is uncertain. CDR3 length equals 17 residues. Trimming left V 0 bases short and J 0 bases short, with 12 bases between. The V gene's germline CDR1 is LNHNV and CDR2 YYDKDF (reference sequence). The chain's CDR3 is CATSRDHGLSSYNEQFF. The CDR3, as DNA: TGTGCCACCAGCAGAGATCATGGCTTGAGCTCCTACAATGAGCAGTTCTTC.

CDR3 coding DNA: TGTGCCAGCAGCTTAGGGGCGGGGAGTAATTCACCCCTCCACTTT. This gives the protein CASSLGAGSNSPLHF. The chain joins TRBV11-2 to TRBJ1-6; D gene unclear. V lost 1 base to trimming and J lost 6 bases, with 10 bases between them. Germline V gene lookup returns CDR1 SGHAT and CDR2 FQNNGV. The length of the CDR3 is 15 residues.

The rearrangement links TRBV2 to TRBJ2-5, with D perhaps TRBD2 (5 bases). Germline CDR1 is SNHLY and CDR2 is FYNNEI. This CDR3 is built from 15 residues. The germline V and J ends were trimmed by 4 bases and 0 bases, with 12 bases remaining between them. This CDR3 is CASSGGASYQETQYF. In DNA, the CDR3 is TGTGCCAGCAGTGGGGGAGCCAGTTACCAAGAGACCCAGTACTTC.

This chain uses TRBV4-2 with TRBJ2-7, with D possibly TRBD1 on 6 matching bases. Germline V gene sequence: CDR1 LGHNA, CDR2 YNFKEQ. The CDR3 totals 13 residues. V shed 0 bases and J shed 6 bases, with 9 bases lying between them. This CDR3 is CASSQEEGGEQYF. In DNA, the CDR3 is TGTGCCAGCAGCCAAGAGGAAGGGGGCGAGCAGTACTTC.

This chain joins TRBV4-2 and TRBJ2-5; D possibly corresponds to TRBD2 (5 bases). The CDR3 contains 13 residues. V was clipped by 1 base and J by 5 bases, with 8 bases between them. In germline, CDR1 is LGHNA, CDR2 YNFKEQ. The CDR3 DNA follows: TGTGCCAGCAGCCAAGTTTGGAGGGAGACCCAGTACTTC. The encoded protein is CASSQVWRETQYF.

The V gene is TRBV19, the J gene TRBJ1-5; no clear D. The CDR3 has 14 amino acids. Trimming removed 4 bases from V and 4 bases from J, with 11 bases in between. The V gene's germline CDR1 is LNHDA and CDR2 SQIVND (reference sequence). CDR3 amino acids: CASSTLQRNQPQHF. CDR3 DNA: TGTGCCAGTAGTACACTCCAGAGGAATCAGCCCCAGCATTTT.

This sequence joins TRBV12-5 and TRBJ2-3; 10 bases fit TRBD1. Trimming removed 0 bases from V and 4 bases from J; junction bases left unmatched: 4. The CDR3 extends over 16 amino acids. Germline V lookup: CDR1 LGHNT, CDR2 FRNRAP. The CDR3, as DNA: TGTGCTAGTGGTTTGGTTACCGGGACAGGGGCAGATACGCAGTATTTT. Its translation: CASGLVTGTGADTQYF.

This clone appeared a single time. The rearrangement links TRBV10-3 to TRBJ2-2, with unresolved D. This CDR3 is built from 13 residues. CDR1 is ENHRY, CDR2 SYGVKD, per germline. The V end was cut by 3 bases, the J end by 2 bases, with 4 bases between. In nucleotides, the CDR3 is TGTGCCATCAGTGACAGTAACACCGGGGAGCTGTTTTTT. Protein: CAISDSNTGELFF.

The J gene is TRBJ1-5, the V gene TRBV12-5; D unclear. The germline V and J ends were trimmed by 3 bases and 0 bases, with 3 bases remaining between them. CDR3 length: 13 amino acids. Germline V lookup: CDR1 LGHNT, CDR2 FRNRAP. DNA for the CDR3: TGTGCTAGTGGTTTAAGTAGCAATCAGCCCCAGCATTTT. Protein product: CASGLSSNQPQHF.

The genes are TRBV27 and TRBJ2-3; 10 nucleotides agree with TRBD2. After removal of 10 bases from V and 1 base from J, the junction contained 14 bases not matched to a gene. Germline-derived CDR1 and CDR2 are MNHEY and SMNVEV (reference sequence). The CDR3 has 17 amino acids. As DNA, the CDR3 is TGTGCCACCACCCCGTATAGGACTAGCGGACGCACAGATACGCAGTATTTT. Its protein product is CATTPYRTSGRTDTQYF.

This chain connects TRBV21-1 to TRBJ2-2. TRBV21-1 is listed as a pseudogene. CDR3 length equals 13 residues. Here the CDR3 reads CASSKGHTGELFF. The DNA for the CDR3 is TGTGCCAGCAGCAAAGGACACACCGGGGAGCTGTTTTTT.

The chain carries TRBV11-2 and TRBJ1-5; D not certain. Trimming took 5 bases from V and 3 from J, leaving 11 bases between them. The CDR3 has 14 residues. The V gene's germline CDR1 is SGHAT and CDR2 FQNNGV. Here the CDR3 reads CASSLGSVNQPQHF. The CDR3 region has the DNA TGTGCCAGCAGCCTGGGCAGCGTCAATCAGCCCCAGCATTTT.

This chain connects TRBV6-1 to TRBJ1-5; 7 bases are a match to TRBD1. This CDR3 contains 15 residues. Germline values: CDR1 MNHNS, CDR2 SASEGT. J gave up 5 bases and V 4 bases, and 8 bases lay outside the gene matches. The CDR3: CASSGQGGWDQPQHF. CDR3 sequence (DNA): TGTGCCAGCAGTGGACAGGGCGGTTGGGATCAGCCCCAGCATTTT.

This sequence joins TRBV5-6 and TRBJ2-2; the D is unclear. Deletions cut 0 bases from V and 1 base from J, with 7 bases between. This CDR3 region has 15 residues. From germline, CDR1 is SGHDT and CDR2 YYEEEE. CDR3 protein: CASSLDTKNTGELFF. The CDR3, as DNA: TGTGCCAGCAGCTTGGACACAAAGAACACCGGGGAGCTGTTTTTT.

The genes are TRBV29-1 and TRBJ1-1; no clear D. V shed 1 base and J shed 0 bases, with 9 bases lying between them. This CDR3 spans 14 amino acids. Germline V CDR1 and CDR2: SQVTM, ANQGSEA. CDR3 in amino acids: CSVEGRLMNTEAFF. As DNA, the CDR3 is TGCAGCGTTGAAGGACGGCTCATGAACACTGAAGCTTTCTTT.

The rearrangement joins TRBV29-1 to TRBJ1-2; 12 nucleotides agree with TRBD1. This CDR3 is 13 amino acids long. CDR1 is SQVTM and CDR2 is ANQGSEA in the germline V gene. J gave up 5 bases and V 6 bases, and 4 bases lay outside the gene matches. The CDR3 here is CSVRDRGPYGYTF. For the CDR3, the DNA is TGCAGCGTGCGGGACAGGGGGCCTTATGGCTACACCTTC.

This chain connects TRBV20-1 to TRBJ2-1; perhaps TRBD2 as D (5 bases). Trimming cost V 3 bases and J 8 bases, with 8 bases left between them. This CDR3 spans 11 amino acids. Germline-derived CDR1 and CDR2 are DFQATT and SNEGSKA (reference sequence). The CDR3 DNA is TGCAGTGCTAGTAGAGGGCATGAGCAGTTCTTC. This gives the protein CSASRGHEQFF.

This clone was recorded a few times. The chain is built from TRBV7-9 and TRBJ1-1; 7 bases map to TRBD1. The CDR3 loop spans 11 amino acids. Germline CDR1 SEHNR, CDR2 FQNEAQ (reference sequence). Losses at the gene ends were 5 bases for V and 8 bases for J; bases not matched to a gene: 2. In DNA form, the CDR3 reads TGTGCCAGCAGCCGGGACAGAGAAGCTTTCTTT. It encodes CASSRDREAFF.

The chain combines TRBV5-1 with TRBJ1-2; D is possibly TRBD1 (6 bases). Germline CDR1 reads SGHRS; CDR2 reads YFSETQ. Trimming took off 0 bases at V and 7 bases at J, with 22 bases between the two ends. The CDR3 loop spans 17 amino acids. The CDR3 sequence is CASSLDRVEFGLSGYTF. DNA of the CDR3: TGCGCCAGCAGCTTGGACAGGGTTGAGTTTGGGCTATCTGGCTACACCTTC.

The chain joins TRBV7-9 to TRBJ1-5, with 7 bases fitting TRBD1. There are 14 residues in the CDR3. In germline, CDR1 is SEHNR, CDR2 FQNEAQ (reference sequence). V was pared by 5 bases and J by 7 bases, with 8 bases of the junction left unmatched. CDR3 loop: CASSPDRPYQPQHF. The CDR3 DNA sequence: TGTGCCAGCAGCCCGGACAGGCCGTACCAGCCCCAGCATTTT.

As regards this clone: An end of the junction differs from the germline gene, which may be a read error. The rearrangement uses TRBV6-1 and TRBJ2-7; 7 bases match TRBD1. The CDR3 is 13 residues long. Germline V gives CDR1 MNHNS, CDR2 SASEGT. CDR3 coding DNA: TGTGCCACCAGTGAGGGGGCTTTAGGGGAGCAGTACTTC. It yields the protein CATSEGALGEQYF.

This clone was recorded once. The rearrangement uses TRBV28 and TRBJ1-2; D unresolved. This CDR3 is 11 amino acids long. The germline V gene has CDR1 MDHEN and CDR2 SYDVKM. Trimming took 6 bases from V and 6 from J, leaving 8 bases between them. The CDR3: CASSTFNGYTF. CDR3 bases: TGTGCCAGCAGCACCTTCAATGGCTACACCTTC.

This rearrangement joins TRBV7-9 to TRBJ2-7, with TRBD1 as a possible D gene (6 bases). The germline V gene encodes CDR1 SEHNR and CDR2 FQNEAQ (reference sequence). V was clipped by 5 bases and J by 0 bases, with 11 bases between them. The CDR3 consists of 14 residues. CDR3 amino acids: CASSLDSSSYEQYF. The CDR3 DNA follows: TGTGCCAGCAGCCTGGACAGCAGCTCCTACGAGCAGTACTTC.

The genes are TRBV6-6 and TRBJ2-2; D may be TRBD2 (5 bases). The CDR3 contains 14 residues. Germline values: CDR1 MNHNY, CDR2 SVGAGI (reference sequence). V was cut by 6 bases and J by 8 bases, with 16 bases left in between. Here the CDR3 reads CASRAELGKGELFF. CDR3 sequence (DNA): TGTGCCAGCAGGGCCGAACTAGGGAAAGGGGAGCTGTTTTTT.

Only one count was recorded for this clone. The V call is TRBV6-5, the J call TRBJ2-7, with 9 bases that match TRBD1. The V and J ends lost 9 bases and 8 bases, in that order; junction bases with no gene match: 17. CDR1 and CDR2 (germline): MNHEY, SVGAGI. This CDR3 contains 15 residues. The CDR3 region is CASSPQAGTGLQQYF. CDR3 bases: TGTGCCAGTAGTCCACAAGCCGGGACAGGGCTCCAGCAGTACTTC.

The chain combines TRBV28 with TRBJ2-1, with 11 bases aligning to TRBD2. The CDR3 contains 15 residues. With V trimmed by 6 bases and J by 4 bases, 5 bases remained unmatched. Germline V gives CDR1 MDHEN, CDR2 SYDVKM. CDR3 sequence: CASSRGTSGYNEQFF. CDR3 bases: TGTGCCAGCAGCCGGGGGACTAGCGGTTACAATGAGCAGTTCTTC.

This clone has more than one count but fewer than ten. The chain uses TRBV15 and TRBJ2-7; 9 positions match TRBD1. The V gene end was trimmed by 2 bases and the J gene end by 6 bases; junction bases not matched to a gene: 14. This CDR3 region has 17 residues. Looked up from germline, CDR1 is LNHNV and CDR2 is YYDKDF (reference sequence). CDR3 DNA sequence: TGTGCCACCAGCAGAAAACCGGGACAGGGACGCTCCGGCGAGCAGTACTTC. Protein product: CATSRKPGQGRSGEQYF.